This TCR beta chain was sequenced during a study of glioma-infiltrating T cells after dendritic cell vaccination. Study context: Between the early 2000s and the early 2010s, patients got autologous tumor lysate-pulsed dendritic cell vaccines. Findings and caveats of the study: The cohort had few patients with full blood and tumor sets.

The time point denotes: after dendritic cell vaccination, including at tumor progression/relapse. No glioblastoma patient carried an isocitrate dehydrogenase mutation. As regards this clone: The target antigen is unknown.

Primers: 60 V beta forward and 13 J beta reverse. The method was immunoSEQ multiplex PCR; TCRdb's version includes in-frame clones alone and lacks a portion of them. The sample holds tens of thousands of clones, over 80% seen once. Germline trimming cut 6 bases from V and 6 bases from J; bases unmatched to any gene: 10. Germline-derived CDR1 and CDR2 are SNHLY and FYNNEI. This CDR3 has 14 residues. The chain joins TRBV2 to TRBJ1-2; 7 positions agree with TRBD1. The sequence came from a human donor with glioblastoma. The sample in question was blood, obtained after dendritic cell vaccination. The DNA of the CDR3 is TGTGCCAGCAGCGAAAACAGGGGAAGCCATGGCTACACCTTC. Protein sequence: CASSENRGSHGYTF.